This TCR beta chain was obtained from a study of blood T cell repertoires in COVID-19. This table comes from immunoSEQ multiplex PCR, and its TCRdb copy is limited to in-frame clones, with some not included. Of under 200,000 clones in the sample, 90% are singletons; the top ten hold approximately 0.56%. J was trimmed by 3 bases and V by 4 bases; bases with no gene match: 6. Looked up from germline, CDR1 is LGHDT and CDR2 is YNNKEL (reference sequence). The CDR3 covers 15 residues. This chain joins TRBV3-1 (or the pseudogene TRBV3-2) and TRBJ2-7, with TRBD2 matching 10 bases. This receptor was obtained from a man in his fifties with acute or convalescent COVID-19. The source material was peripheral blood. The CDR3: CASSPLTSGLYEQYF. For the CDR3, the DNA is TGTGCCAGCAGCCCATTGACTAGCGGGCTCTACGAGCAGTACTTC.